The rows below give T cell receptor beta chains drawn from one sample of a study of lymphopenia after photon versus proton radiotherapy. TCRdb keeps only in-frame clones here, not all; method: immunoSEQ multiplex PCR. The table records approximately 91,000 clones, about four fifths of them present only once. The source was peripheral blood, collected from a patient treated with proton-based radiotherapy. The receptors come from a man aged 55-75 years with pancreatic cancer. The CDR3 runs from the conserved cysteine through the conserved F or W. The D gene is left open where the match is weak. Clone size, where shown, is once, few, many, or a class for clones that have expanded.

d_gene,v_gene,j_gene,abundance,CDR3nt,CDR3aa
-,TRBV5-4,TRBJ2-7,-,TGTGCCAGCAGCTTGGGGGGCGGATCCTACGAGCAGTACTTC,CASSLGGGSYEQYF
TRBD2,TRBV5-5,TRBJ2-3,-,TGTGCCAGCAGCTTACAGGGACTAGCGGAGAGCACAGATACGCAGTATTTT,CASSLQGLAESTDTQYF
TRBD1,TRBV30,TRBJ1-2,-,TGTGCCTGGATGAGACTGGGACAGGGGGCGCCTAGCACCTTC,CAWMRLGQGAPSTF
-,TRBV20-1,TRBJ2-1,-,TGCAGTGCCAAACGCATGAGTGAGCAGTTCTTC,CSAKRMSEQFF
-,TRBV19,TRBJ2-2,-,TGTGCCAGTAGTCCTCAAAGCGCCCCCTGGGCCGGGGAGCTGTTTTTT,CASSPQSAPWAGELFF
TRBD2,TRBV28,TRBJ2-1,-,TGTGCCAGCAGTTTAATGGAACTAGCGGGAGTAATCAATGAGCAGTTCTTC,CASSLMELAGVINEQFF
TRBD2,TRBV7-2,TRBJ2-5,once,TGTGCCAGCAGCCCGGGAGGGCGGGGACAAGAGACCCAGTACTTC,CASSPGGRGQETQYF
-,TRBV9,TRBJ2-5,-,TGTGCCAGCAGCGTCGCTCCCGGGGAGAGTTTGGAGACCCAGTACTTC,CASSVAPGESLETQYF
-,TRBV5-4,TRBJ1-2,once,TGTGCCAGCAGCATGACAGTAAACTATGGCTACACCTTC,CASSMTVNYGYTF
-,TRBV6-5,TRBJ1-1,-,TGTGCCAGCAGTTACTCTCCGACGGCAGCTGAAGCTTTCTTT,CASSYSPTAAEAFF
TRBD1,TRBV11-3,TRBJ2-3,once,TGTGCCAGCAGTTATGGACAGGGGGGACATACGCAGTATTTT,CASSYGQGGHTQYF
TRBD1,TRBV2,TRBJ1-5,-,TGTGCCAGCAGTGCCACCGGGACAGGGGTTGGCCAGCCCCAGCATTTT,CASSATGTGVGQPQHF
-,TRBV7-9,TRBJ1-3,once,TGTGCCAGCAGTTTAACAGGGACTGGAAACACCATATATTTT,CASSLTGTGNTIYF
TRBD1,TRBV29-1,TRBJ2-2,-,TGCAGCGTCACATCCGGGACAGGGGTAACCGGGGAGCTGTTTTTT,CSVTSGTGVTGELFF
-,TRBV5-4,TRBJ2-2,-,TGTGCCAGCAGCTTGGGAAGGACAGCTTACACCGGGGAGCTGTTTTTT,CASSLGRTAYTGELFF
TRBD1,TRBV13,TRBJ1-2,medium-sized,TGTGCCAGCAGCGGGGAACAGGGGGATGGCTACACCTTC,CASSGEQGDGYTF
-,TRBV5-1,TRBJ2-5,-,TGCGCCAGCAGCTACGGACAGGGAGGGGAGACCCAGTACTTC,CASSYGQGGETQYF
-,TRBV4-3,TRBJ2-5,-,TGCGCCAGCAGCCAAGATTTAACAGGGCAGTGGGAGACCCAGTACTTC,CASSQDLTGQWETQYF
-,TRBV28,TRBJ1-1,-,TGTGCCAGCAGTTTAGTGGGGACTGAAGCTTTCTTT,CASSLVGTEAFF
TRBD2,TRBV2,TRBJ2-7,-,TGTGCCAGCAGAGCCCCCCAGCAGGGGCCTAGCGGGTCTCCCCCCGGTCTCGAGCAGTACTTC,CASRAPQQGPSGSPPGLEQYF
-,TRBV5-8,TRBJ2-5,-,TGTGCCAGCAGCTTGCTCGGTTCAGGGACCAGGGAGACCCAGTACTTC,CASSLLGSGTRETQYF
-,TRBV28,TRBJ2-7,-,TGTGCCAGCAGTTCCCGTCACGAGCAGTACTTC,CASSSRHEQYF
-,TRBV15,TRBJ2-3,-,TGTGCCACCAGCAGAGATCGGGGCACAGATACGCAGTATTTT,CATSRDRGTDTQYF
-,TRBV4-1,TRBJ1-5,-,TGCGCCAGCAGCCAAGATGGAGGTAAAAAGCCCCAGCATTTT,CASSQDGGKKPQHF
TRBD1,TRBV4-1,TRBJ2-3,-,TGCGCCAGCAGCCAAGAGGGCGACAGGGGGCTTGGAGATACGCAGTATTTT,CASSQEGDRGLGDTQYF
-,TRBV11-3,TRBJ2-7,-,TGTGCCAGCAGCTCGACAGGCTGGGAGCAGTACTTC,CASSSTGWEQYF
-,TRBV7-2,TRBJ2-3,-,TGTGCCAGCAGCCTCGGAAGGACAGATACGCAGTATTTT,CASSLGRTDTQYF
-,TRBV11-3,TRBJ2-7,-,TGTGCCAGCAGCCCACGAACACGGTCCTACGAGCAGTACTTC,CASSPRTRSYEQYF
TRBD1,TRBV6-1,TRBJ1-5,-,TGTGCCAGCAGTGAGGGACAGGGGATTCGGCCCCAGCATTTT,CASSEGQGIRPQHF
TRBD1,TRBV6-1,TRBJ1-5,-,TGTGCCAGCAGTGCCCCGGGAGGGGGCAGTAGGAATCAGCCCCAGCATTTT,CASSAPGGGSRNQPQHF
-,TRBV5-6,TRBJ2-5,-,TGTGCCAGCAGCTTGGTACGGGGGCCCCAAGAGACCCAGTACTTC,CASSLVRGPQETQYF
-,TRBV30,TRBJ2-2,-,TGTGCCTGGAGCCCCAACAGGAACACCGGGGAGCTGTTTTTT,CAWSPNRNTGELFF
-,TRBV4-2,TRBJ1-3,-,TGTGCCAGCAGCCCTTTTGACTCGACCGCCAGCTCTGGAAACACCATATATTTT,CASSPFDSTASSGNTIYF
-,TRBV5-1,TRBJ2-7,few,TGCGCCAGCAGCCCCTGGCCCTTTTACGAGCAGTACTTC,CASSPWPFYEQYF
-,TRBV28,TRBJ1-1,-,TGTGCCAGCAGTTTGGGGCAGCCCAGCCGAGCTTTCTTT,CASSLGQPSRAFF
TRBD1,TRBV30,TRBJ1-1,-,TGTGCCTCAGGAGGGCAGGGGGAACGGACTGAAGCTTTCTTT,CASGGQGERTEAFF
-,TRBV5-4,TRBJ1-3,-,TGTGCCAGCAGCTTGGGGGAGGGCCTCACCTCTGGAAACACCATATATTTT,CASSLGEGLTSGNTIYF
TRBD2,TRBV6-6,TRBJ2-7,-,TGTGCCAGCACCAAAGGACTAGAAAGCTCCTACGAGCAGTACTTC,CASTKGLESSYEQYF
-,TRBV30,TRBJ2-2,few,TGTGCCTGGAGTCCGGCAGCAGGTGTCGGGGAGCTGTTTTTT,CAWSPAAGVGELFF
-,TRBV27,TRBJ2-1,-,TGTGCCAGCAGTTTATATCTTTCCACCAGGGGCTTGCGCCTCCTCTACAATGAGCAGTTCTTC,CASSLYLSTRGLRLLYNEQFF
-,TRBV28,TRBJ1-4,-,TGTGCCAGCAGCGTTGGAGTTCGGGGGAAAAAACTGTTTTTT,CASSVGVRGKKLFF
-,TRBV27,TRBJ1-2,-,TGTGCCAGCAGTTTATCGACGGGTCAGTATGGCTACACCTTC,CASSLSTGQYGYTF
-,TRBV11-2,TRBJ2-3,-,TGTGCCAGCAGCCATGCTGGGGCGTCGGCAGATACGCAGTATTTT,CASSHAGASADTQYF
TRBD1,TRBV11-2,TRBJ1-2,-,TGTGCCAGCAGCTTAGATCTCCTACAGGGGGATGGCTACACCTTC,CASSLDLLQGDGYTF
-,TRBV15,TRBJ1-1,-,TGTGCCACCAGCGGGCAGGGTTACGGCACTGAAGCTTTCTTT,CATSGQGYGTEAFF
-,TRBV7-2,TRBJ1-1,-,TGTGCCAGCAGCCTCCGTGGAGGGAGGAACACTGAAGCTTTCTTT,CASSLRGGRNTEAFF
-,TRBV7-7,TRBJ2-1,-,TGTGCTAGCAGCTTCGGGCTAGCGTTAGGTGAGCAGTTCTTC,CASSFGLALGEQFF
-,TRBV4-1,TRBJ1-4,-,TGCGCCAGCAGCAAGGAGAACCCGTCTAATGAAAAACTGTTTTTT,CASSKENPSNEKLFF
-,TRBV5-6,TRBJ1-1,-,TGTGCCAGCAGCTACCCTCTGGGATCGAACACTGAAGCTTTCTTT,CASSYPLGSNTEAFF
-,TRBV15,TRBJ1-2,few,TGTGCCACCAGCAGAGAAGGGGGCTATGGCTACACCTTC,CATSREGGYGYTF
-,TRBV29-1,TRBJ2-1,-,TGCAGCGTCCGTGACGGGGCTAGGCAGTTCTTC,CSVRDGARQFF
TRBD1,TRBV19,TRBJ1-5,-,TGTGCCAGTAGTGTTGAGACAGGGAGGTCCCAGCATTTT,CASSVETGRSQHF
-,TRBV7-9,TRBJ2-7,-,TGTGCCAGCAGCTCAACAATGGGACAAGACTACGAGCAGTACTTC,CASSSTMGQDYEQYF
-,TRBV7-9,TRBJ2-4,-,TGTGCCAGCAGCCCTTGGGGGGAAGCCAAAAACATTCAGTACTTC,CASSPWGEAKNIQYF
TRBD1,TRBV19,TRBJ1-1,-,TGTGCCAGGTTAACAGGGGTTATGAACACTGAAGCTCTCTCCTTTATGAACACTGAAGCTTTCTTT,CARLTGVMNTEALSFMNTEAFF
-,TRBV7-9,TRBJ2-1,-,TGTGCCAGCAGCCGAACAACTAACAGGGCTGGTGAGCAGTTCTTC,CASSRTTNRAGEQFF
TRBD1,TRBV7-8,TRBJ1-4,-,TGTGCCAGCAGCTTAGGGACAGGAACCGAAAAACTGTTTTTT,CASSLGTGTEKLFF
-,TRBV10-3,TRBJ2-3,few,TGTGCCATCAGTGCGACAGACACAGATACGCAGTATTTT,CAISATDTDTQYF
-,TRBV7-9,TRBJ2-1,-,TGTGCCAGCAGCTTAAGTTTGGGGCAGTTCTTC,CASSLSLGQFF